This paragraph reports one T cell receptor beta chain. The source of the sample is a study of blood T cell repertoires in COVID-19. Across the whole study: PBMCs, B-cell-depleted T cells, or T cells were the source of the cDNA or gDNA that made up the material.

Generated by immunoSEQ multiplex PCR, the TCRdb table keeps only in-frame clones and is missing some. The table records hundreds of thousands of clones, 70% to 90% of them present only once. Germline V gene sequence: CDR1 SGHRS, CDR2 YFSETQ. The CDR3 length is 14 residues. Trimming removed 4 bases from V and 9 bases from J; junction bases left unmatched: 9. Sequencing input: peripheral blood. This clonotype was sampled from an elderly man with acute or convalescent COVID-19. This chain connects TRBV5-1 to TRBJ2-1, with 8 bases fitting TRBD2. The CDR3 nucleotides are TGCGCCAGCAGCCCGGGACTAGGCCCTCTTGAGCAGTTCTTC. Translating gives CASSPGLGPLEQFF.